This is a list of T cell receptor beta chains from one sample in a study of T cell responses to AZD1222 COVID-19 vaccine. Generated by immunoSEQ multiplex PCR, the TCRdb table keeps only in-frame clones and is missing some. The sample carries under 200,000 clones, 85% to 95% recorded once. The source was peripheral blood, collected 28 days after the second dose of the MenACWY control vaccine. Every receptor here comes from an adult who received the MenACWY meningococcal vaccine as a control. Both conserved end residues are part of each CDR3. The order of the fields is V gene, D gene, clone size, J gene, CDR3 DNA, CDR3 protein. D genes are given only for firm matches. Part of the rows lack a size; the others show once, few, many or a class for expanded clones.

TRBV6-6,NA,NA,TRBJ2-1,TGTGCCAGCGGCTTCGGCGGGATAGGCGAGCAGTTCTTC,CASGFGGIGEQFF
TRBV9,TRBD1,once,TRBJ2-3,TGTGCCAGCAGCGTAGGGACAGGGTCAACAGATACGCAGTATTTT,CASSVGTGSTDTQYF
TRBV6-8,NA,NA,TRBJ2-5,TGTGCCAGCAGTTACCAAGGGGGAGGGGAAGGAAGAGAGACCCAGTACTTC,CASSYQGGGEGRETQYF
TRBV5-1,NA,NA,TRBJ2-1,TGCGCCAGCAGCCATCGGCCGAGTTTTTACAATGAGCAGTTCTTC,CASSHRPSFYNEQFF
TRBV9,TRBD1,NA,TRBJ2-7,TGTGCCAGCAGCCGGACAGGGGGTTACGAGCAGTACTTC,CASSRTGGYEQYF
TRBV28,NA,NA,TRBJ1-6,TGTGCCAGCAGCACAGGTATTTGGCCTTTTAGCGCTCCACCCCTCCACTTT,CASSTGIWPFSAPPLHF
TRBV10-3,TRBD2,NA,TRBJ2-7,TGTGCCATCAGTGCTGAGCGGGAGGGCTACGAGCAGTACTTC,CAISAEREGYEQYF
TRBV27,NA,NA,TRBJ2-2,TGTGCCAGCAGTTTTAACGGGGAGCTGTTTTTT,CASSFNGELFF
TRBV18,TRBD1,NA,TRBJ2-7,TGTGCCAGCTCGGGGACAGGGATCGGGATCGAGCAGTACTTC,CASSGTGIGIEQYF
TRBV9,TRBD1,NA,TRBJ2-3,TGTGCCAGCTCCCAGGGGGCCACAGATACGCAGTATTTT,CASSQGATDTQYF
TRBV4-3,NA,NA,TRBJ2-7,TGCGCCAGCAGCCCAGCCGGGACACCCTACGAGCAGTACTTC,CASSPAGTPYEQYF
TRBV12-5,NA,once,TRBJ2-1,TGTGCTAGTGGTCGCAGGGTGAATGAGCAGTTCTTC,CASGRRVNEQFF
TRBV7-3,TRBD2,NA,TRBJ2-2,TGTGCCAGCAGCTCCCCCCGGGGGGGGACGAACACCGGGGAGCTGTTTTTT,CASSSPRGGTNTGELFF
TRBV7-8,NA,NA,TRBJ2-2,TGTGCCAGCAGCTTACACTTCACCGGGGAGCTGTTTTTT,CASSLHFTGELFF
TRBV11-3,TRBD2,once,TRBJ2-3,TGTGCCAGCAGCACCGGGACTAGCGGTCGTAGCACAGATACGCAGTATTTT,CASSTGTSGRSTDTQYF
TRBV3-1/TRBV3-2,NA,NA,TRBJ2-3,TGTGCCAGCAGCCACCCCGGGGCAGATACGCAGTATTTT,CASSHPGADTQYF
TRBV28,TRBD2,NA,TRBJ2-7,TGTGCCAGCAGCCAACCTCAGCGGGAGGAGCAGTACTTC,CASSQPQREEQYF
TRBV11-2,NA,NA,TRBJ1-3,TGTGCCAGCAGCGCAATGCCCTCCAGAAACACCATATATTTT,CASSAMPSRNTIYF
TRBV30,TRBD1,NA,TRBJ1-2,TGTGCCTGGAGTGGGACAGGGGGCGCATCGGCCTACACCTTC,CAWSGTGGASAYTF
TRBV19,TRBD1,NA,TRBJ1-2,TGTGCCAGTAGTACAACTAGGACAGGGGGCAATGGCTACACCTTC,CASSTTRTGGNGYTF
TRBV28,NA,NA,TRBJ2-1,TGTGCCAGCAGTTCAGTGGACAGCAGCTCCTACAATGAGCAGTTCTTC,CASSSVDSSSYNEQFF
TRBV3-1/TRBV3-2,TRBD1,few,TRBJ1-2,TGTGCCAGCAGCCATGGGGACAGGATTTATGGCTACACCTTC,CASSHGDRIYGYTF
TRBV28,NA,once,TRBJ2-7,TGTGCCAGCAGGATACCCAGGCGGAACTCCTACGAGCAGTACTTC,CASRIPRRNSYEQYF
TRBV4-1,TRBD1,once,TRBJ1-2,TGCGCCAGCAGCCAAGAAGGGGGCCCCCTACTCAACTATGGCTACACCTTC,CASSQEGGPLLNYGYTF
TRBV6-2/TRBV6-3,NA,NA,TRBJ2-2,TGTGCCAGCAGTTTAATGAGGGAGCTGTTTTTT,CASSLMRELFF
TRBV30,NA,NA,TRBJ1-5,TGTGCCTGGAGTCTCCCCCGCTATAATCAGCCCCAGCATTTT,CAWSLPRYNQPQHF
TRBV5-5,NA,NA,TRBJ1-2,TGTGCCAGCAGCTTGCAAATGGGTGGATATGGCTACACCTTC,CASSLQMGGYGYTF
TRBV25-1,TRBD2,NA,TRBJ2-3,TGTGCCAGCAGTCCTAGCGGGATGTGGGCAGATACGCAGTATTTT,CASSPSGMWADTQYF
TRBV11-3,TRBD1,NA,TRBJ1-4,TGTGCCAGCGGGGGACCCTCGGGACAGGGCAATGAAAAACTGTTTTTT,CASGGPSGQGNEKLFF
TRBV7-3,NA,NA,TRBJ1-1,TGTGCCAGCAGCTTAATGGGGGGAACGAACACTGAAGCTTTCTTT,CASSLMGGTNTEAFF
TRBV19,TRBD1,NA,TRBJ1-1,TGTGCCAGTAGTACTGGGACAGACACGAACACTGAAGCTTTCTTT,CASSTGTDTNTEAFF
TRBV5-1,NA,NA,TRBJ2-5,TGCGCCAGCAGCTTGTATCTCCAAGAGACCCAGTACTTC,CASSLYLQETQYF
TRBV24-1,NA,NA,TRBJ2-7,TGTGCCACCAGTGACCAATATCAGGGGCGCGACGAGCAGTACTTC,CATSDQYQGRDEQYF
TRBV15,NA,NA,TRBJ1-6,TGTGCCACCAGCAGAGGGGCAACAGATAATTCACCCCTCCACTTT,CATSRGATDNSPLHF
TRBV6-5,NA,NA,TRBJ1-1,TGTGCCAGCAGTCATCCTTGGGACCTTGAAGCTTTCTTT,CASSHPWDLEAFF
TRBV6-5,NA,NA,TRBJ2-5,TGTGCCAGCAGTTACTCGGCAGTCCCGGAGACCCAGTACTTC,CASSYSAVPETQYF
TRBV3-1/TRBV3-2,NA,NA,TRBJ2-5,TGTGCCAGCAGCCAAGACCAGGAGCAGACCCAGTACTTC,CASSQDQEQTQYF
TRBV28,TRBD1,NA,TRBJ2-1,TGTGCCAGCAGTTTAATTACAGGGGGTTCCCTCGGGGAGCAGTTCTTC,CASSLITGGSLGEQFF
TRBV27,NA,once,TRBJ2-3,TGTGCCAGCAAGGGCAGGGGAATTTTGACAGATACGCAGTATTTT,CASKGRGILTDTQYF
TRBV4-2,TRBD2,NA,TRBJ2-7,TGTGCCAGCAGCCAAGCCCGTGCGGGAGCCATCTACGAGCAGTACTTC,CASSQARAGAIYEQYF
TRBV28,TRBD2,NA,TRBJ2-7,TGTGCCAGCAGTTTAAGTCCGGGGGGCCTAGCGGGAGGGCCTGGGTACGAGCAGTACTTC,CASSLSPGGLAGGPGYEQYF
TRBV6-5,TRBD1,NA,TRBJ1-5,TGTGCCAGCAGACCCGACAGGGGGCCGGGTCAGCCCCAGCATTTT,CASRPDRGPGQPQHF
TRBV11-3,NA,NA,TRBJ1-5,TGTGCCAGCAGCTTAGATAACAATCAGCCCCAGCATTTT,CASSLDNNQPQHF
TRBV7-9,NA,NA,TRBJ1-6,TGTGCCAGCAGCTTACTCGCACCCCTCCACTTT,CASSLLAPLHF
TRBV18,NA,NA,TRBJ2-1,TGTGCCAGCTCACCAACTAGGGACACCGCTGTCAATGAGCAGTTCTTC,CASSPTRDTAVNEQFF
TRBV27,TRBD1,NA,TRBJ1-1,TGTGCCAGTCGACAGGGGGCTTTGAACACTGAAGCTTTCTTT,CASRQGALNTEAFF
TRBV7-3,NA,NA,TRBJ1-1,TGTGCCAGCAGCTTAGAAGGCTCGGGCAGATGGACTGAAGCTTTCTTT,CASSLEGSGRWTEAFF
TRBV27,TRBD1,NA,TRBJ1-1,TGTGCCAGCAGTCGCCCGACAGGGTTGAACACTGAAGCTTTCTTT,CASSRPTGLNTEAFF
TRBV3-1/TRBV3-2,NA,once,TRBJ2-7,TGTGCCAGCAGCCAAGCCGAGGGAAGGATACACGAGCAGTACTTC,CASSQAEGRIHEQYF
TRBV28,NA,NA,TRBJ2-5,TGTGCCAGCAGTTTATCCGGAGGGGGCACGGAGACCCAGTACTTC,CASSLSGGGTETQYF
TRBV2,NA,NA,TRBJ1-2,TGTGCCAGCACCGTAGGGGGACATGGCTACACCTTC,CASTVGGHGYTF
TRBV11-3,NA,NA,TRBJ1-1,TGTGCCAGCAGCTTGGGAAGGAGCACTGAAGCTTTCTTT,CASSLGRSTEAFF
TRBV7-9,TRBD2,NA,TRBJ2-1,TGTGCCAGCAGCTTAGAGGCTAGCGGGTACAATGAGCAGTTCTTC,CASSLEASGYNEQFF
TRBV9,TRBD2,NA,TRBJ2-2,TGTGCCAGCAGCGTAGGTACGGGAGGGCCGGTCAGCGGGGAGCTGTTTTTT,CASSVGTGGPVSGELFF
TRBV28,NA,NA,TRBJ2-1,TGTGCCAGCATCAGAGGACCAAGCTCCTACAATGAGCAGTTCTTC,CASIRGPSSYNEQFF